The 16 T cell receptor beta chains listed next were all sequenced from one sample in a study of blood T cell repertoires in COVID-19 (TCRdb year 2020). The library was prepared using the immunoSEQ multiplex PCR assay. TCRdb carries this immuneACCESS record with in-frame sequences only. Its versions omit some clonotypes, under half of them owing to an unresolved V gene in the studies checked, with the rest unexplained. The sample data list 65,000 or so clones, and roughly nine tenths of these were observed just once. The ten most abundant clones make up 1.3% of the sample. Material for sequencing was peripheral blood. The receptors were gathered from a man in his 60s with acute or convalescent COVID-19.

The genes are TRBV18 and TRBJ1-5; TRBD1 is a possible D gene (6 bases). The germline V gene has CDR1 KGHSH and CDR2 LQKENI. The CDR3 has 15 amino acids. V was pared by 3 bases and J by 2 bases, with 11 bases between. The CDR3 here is CASSPQGGGNQPQHF. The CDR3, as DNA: TGTGCCAGCTCACCCCAAGGGGGAGGCAATCAGCCCCAGCATTTT. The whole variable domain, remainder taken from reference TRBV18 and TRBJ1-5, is NAGVMQNPRHLVRRRGQEARLRCSPMKGHSHVYWYRQLPEEGLKFMVYLQKENIIDESGMPKERFSAEFPKEGPSILRIQQVVRGDSAAYFCASSPQGGGNQPQHFGDGTRLSIL.

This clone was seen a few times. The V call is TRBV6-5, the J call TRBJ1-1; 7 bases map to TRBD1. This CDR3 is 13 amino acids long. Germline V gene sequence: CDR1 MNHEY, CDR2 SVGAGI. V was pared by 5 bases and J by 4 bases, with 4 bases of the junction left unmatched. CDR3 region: CASSMTGTTEAFF. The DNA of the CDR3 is TGTGCCAGCAGTATGACAGGGACCACTGAAGCTTTCTTT.

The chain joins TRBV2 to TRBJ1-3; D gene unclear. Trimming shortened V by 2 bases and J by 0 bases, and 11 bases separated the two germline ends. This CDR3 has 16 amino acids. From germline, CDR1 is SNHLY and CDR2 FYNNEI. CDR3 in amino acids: CASSELPNFSGNTIYF. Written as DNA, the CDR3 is TGTGCCAGCAGTGAATTGCCGAACTTCTCTGGAAACACCATATATTTT.

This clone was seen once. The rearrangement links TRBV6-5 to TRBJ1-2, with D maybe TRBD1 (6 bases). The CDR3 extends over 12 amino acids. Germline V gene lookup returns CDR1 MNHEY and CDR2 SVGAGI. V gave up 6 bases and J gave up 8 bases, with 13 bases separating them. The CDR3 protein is CASSLGQAGYTF. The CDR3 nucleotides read TGTGCCAGCAGCCTGGGACAAGCCGGCTACACCTTC.

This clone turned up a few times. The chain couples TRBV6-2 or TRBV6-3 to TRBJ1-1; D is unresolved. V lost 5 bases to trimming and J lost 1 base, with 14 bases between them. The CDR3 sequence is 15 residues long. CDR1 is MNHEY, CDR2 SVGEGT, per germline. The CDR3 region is CASSNTQGRNTEAFF. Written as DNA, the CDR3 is TGTGCCAGCAGTAATACCCAAGGGAGGAACACTGAAGCTTTCTTT.

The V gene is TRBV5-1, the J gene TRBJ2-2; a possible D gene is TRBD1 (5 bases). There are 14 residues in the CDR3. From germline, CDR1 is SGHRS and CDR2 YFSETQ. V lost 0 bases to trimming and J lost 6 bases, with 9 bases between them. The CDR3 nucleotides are TGCGCCAGCAGCTTGGACAGGATCTCCGGGGAGCTGTTTTTT. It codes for CASSLDRISGELFF.

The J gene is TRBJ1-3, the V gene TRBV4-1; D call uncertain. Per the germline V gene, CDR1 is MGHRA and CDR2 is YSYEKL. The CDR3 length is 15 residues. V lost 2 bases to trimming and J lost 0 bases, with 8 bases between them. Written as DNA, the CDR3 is TGCGCCAGCAGCCAAAGCCGGGGCTCTGGAAACACCATATATTTT. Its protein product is CASSQSRGSGNTIYF.

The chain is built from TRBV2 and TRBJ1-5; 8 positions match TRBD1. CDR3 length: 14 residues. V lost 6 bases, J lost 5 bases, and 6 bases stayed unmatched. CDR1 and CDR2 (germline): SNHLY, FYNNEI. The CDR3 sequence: CASRGRGRDQPQHF. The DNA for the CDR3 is TGTGCCAGCAGAGGCAGGGGGCGCGATCAGCCCCAGCATTTT.

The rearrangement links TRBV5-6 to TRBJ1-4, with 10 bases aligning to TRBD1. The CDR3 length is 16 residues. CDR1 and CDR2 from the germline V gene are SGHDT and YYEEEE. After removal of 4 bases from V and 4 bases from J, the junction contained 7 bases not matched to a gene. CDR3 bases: TGTGCCAGCAGCCCTGGGACAGGGGCGGGTAATGAAAAACTGTTTTTT. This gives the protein CASSPGTGAGNEKLFF.

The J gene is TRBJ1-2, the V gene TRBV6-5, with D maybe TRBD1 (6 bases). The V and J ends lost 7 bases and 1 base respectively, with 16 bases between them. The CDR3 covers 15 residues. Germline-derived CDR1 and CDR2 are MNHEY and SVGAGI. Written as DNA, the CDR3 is TGTGCCAGCACGGCAGGTGACAGGATTAACTATGGCTACACCTTC. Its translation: CASTAGDRINYGYTF.

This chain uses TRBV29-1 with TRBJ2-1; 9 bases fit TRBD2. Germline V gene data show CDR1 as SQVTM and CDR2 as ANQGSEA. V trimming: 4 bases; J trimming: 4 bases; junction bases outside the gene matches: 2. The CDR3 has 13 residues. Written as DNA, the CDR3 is TGCAGCGTTGGTCTAGCGGGGTACAATGAGCAGTTCTTC. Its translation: CSVGLAGYNEQFF.

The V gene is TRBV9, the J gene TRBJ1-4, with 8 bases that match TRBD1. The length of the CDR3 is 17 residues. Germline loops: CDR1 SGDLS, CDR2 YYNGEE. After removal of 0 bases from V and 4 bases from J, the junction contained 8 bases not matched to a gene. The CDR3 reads CASSVGTGTPSNEKLFF. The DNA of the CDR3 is TGTGCCAGCAGCGTAGGGACAGGGACCCCCAGTAATGAAAAACTGTTTTTT.

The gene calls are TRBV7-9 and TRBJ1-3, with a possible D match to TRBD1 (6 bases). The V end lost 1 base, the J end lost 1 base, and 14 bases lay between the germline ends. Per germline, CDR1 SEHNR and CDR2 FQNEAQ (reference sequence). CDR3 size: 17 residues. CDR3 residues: CASSLGDQGISGNTIYF. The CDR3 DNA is TGTGCCAGCAGCTTAGGCGACCAGGGGATTTCTGGAAACACCATATATTTT.

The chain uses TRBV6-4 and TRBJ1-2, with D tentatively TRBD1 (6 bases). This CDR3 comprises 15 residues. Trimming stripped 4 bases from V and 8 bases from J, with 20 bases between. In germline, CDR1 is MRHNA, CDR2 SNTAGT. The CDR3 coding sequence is TGTGCCAGCAGTGCCACCCCTAGCGGGGGCTTCGGCTACACCTTC. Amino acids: CASSATPSGGFGYTF.

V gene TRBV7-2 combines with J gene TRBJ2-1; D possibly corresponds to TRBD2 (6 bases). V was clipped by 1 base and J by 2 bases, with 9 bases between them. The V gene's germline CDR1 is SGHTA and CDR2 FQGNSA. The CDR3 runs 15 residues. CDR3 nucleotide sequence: TGTGCCAGCAGCTTAGGCGGGATTACCTACAATGAGCAGTTCTTC. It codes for CASSLGGITYNEQFF.

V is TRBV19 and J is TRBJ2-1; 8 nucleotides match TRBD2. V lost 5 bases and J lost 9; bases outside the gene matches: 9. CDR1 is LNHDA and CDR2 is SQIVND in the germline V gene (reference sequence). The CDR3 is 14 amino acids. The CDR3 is CASSSRGARGEQFF. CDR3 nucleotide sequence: TGTGCCAGTAGTTCGCGGGGGGCGAGGGGTGAGCAGTTCTTC. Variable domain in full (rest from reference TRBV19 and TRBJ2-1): DGGITQSPKYLFRKEGQNVTLSCEQNLNHDAMYWYRQDPGQGLRLIYYSQIVNDFQKGDIAEGYSVSREKKESFPLTVTSAQKNPTAFYLCASSSRGARGEQFFGPGTRLTVL.